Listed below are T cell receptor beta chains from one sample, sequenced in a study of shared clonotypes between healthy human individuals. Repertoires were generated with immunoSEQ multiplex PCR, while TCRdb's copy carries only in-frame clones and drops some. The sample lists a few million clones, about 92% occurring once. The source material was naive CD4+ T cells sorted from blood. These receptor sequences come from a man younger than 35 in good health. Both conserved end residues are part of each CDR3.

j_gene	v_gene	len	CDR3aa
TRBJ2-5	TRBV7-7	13	CASSLAITETQYF
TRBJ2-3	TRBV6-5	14	CASSYGGFTDTQYF
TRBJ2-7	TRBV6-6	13	CASSYTANYEQYF
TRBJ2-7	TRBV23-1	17	CASSRRFAGTGAYEQYF
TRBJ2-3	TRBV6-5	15	CASSAAAGGTDTQYF
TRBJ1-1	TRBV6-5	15	CASSYRAQGATEAFF
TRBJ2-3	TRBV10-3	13	CAISDLAGDTQYF
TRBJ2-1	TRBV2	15	CASSVREGAYNEQFF
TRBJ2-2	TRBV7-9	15	CASRTSGSRTGELFF
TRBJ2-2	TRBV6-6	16	CASSYYGQVNTGELFF
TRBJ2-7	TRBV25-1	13	CASTPGLPYEQYF
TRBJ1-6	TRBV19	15	CASRTGSSYNSPLHF
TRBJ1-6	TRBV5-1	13	CASGQGPNSPLHF
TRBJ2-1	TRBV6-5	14	CASRIADSYNEQFF
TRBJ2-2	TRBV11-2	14	CASSPPGAGGELFF
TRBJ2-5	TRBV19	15	CATSPVAGVQETQYF
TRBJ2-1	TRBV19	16	CASSARSSGRYNEQFF
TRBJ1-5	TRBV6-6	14	CASSYSSRGQPQHF
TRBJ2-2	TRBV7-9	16	CASSLRGRVYTGELFF
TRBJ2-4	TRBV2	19	CASSEALIGNYLAKNIQYF
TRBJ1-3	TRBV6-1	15	CASSDLRGSGNTIYF
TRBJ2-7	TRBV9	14	CASSVVSNSYEQYF
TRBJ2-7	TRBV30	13	CAWRDGYRYEQYF
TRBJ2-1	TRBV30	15	CAWSEPGTRYNEQFF
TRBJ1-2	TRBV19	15	CASRPLSPGDSGYTF
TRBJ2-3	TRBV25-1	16	CASSESRGGGTDTQYF
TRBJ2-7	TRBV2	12	CASSVEQVEQYF
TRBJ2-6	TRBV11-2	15	CASSEIASGANVLTF
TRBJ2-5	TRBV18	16	CASSPSIAGGLETQYF
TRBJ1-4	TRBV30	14	CAWSKMTGGEKLFF
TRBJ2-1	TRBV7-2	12	CASSLARNEQFF
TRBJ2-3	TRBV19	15	CASSISGRGTDTQYF
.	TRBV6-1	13	CASEIRAAYEQYF
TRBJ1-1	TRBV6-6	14	CASSYPTENTEAFF
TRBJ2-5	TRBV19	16	CATSLTGTGGLETQYF
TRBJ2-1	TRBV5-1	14	CASGTGDVRNEQFF
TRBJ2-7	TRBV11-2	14	CASSLYAGSYEQYF
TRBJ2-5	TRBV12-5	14	CASGLGGPQETQYF
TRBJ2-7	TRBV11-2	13	CASSLIPLYEQYF
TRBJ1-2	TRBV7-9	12	CASSSAVRGYTF
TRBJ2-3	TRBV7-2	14	CASRRAGSTDTQYF
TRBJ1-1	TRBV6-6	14	CASSYAEDSTEAFF
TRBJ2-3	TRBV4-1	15	CASSQDVVSTDTQYF
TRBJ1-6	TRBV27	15	CASSSGLTYNSPLHF
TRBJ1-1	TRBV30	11	CAWSGTGAPFF
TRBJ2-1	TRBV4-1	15	CASSQGLAGNNEQFF
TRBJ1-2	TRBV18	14	CASSPGWVNYGYTF
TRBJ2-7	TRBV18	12	CASSPRGEVQYF
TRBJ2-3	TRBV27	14	CASTQRGTTDTQYF
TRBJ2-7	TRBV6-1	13	CASSEARLNEQYF
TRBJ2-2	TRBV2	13	CASSQHDTGELFF
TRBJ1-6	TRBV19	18	CASSTGTGPGLRISPLHF
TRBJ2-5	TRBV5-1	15	CASSGGESVIGTQYF
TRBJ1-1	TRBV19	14	CASSSRWGNTEAFF
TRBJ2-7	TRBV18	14	CASSPVGQGVEQYF
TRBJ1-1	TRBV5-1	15	CASSLDGGSVTEAFF
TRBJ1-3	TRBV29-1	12	CSVAPSGNTIYF
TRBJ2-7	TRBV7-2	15	CASSLVGGSRYEQYF